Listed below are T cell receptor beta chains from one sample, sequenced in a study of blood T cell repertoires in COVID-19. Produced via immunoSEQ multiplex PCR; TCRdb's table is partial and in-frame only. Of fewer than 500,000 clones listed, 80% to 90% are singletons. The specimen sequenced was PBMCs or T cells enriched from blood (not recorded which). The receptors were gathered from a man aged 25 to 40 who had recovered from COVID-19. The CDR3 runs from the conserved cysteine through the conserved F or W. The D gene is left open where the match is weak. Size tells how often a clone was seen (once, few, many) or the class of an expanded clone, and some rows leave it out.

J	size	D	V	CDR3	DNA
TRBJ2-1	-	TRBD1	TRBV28	CASSPRKVGGDEQFF	TGTGCCAGCAGCCCACGAAAGGTAGGGGGCGATGAGCAGTTCTTC
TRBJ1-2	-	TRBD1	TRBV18	CASRRTGEIRHYGYTF	TGTGCCAGCCGACGGACAGGGGAGATTCGTCACTATGGCTACACCTTC
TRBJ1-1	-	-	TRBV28	CASSPHREGTEAFF	TGTGCCAGCAGTCCCCACAGGGAAGGGACTGAAGCTTTCTTT
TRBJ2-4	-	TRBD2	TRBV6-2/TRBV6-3	CASSRGTSGSRRNIQYF	TGTGCCAGCAGCCGCGGGACTAGCGGGAGTAGGAGAAACATTCAGTACTTC
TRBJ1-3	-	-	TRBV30	CAWSLTTGNTIYF	TGTGCCTGGAGTCTGACAACCGGAAACACCATATATTTT
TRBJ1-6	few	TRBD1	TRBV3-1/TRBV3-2	CASSQEGAGGNSPLHF	TGTGCCAGCAGCCAAGAGGGGGCAGGGGGTAATTCACCCCTCCACTTT
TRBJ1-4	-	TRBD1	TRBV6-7	CASSYFQGAGEKLFF	TGTGCCAGCAGTTACTTTCAGGGGGCTGGAGAAAAACTGTTTTTT
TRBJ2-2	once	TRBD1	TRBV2	CASRGGTGVFTGELFF	TGTGCCAGCAGGGGGGGGACAGGGGTTTTCACCGGGGAGCTGTTTTTT
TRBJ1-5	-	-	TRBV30	CAWSAHHPVVNQPQHF	TGTGCCTGGAGTGCCCATCACCCGGTGGTCAATCAGCCCCAGCATTTT
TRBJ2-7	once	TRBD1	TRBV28	CASSPSTLRDSPYEQYF	TGTGCCAGCAGTCCAAGCACGCTCCGGGACAGCCCCTACGAGCAGTACTTC
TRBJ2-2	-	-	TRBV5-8	CAITGGELFF	TGTGCCATCACCGGCGGGGAGCTGTTTTTT
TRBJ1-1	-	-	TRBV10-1	CASSEYRAGRNTEAFF	TGCGCCAGCAGTGAGTACAGGGCAGGAAGAAACACTGAAGCTTTCTTT
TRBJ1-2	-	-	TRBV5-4	CASSLDGSGGGYTF	TGTGCCAGCAGCTTAGACGGGTCCGGTGGTGGCTACACCTTC
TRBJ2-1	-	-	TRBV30	CAWSRQGGEQFF	TGTGCCTGGAGTCGTCAGGGTGGGGAGCAGTTCTTC
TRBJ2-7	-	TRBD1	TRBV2	CASSVDRDPSYEQYF	TGTGCCAGCAGTGTTGACAGGGACCCTTCGTACGAGCAGTACTTC
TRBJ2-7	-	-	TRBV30	CAWSEAGGWYEQYF	TGTGCCTGGAGTGAGGCAGGGGGGTGGTACGAGCAGTACTTC
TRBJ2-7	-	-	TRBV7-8	CASSLPAGTGEQYF	TGTGCCAGCAGCTTACCCGCGGGAACGGGCGAGCAGTACTTC
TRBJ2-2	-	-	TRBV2	CASRYYQVGELFF	TGTGCCAGCAGATACTATCAAGTCGGGGAGCTGTTTTTT
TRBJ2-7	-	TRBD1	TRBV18	CASSHGTGGYEQYF	TGTGCCAGCTCCCACGGGACAGGGGGATACGAGCAGTACTTC
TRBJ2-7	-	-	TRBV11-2	CASSFSRGSYF	TGTGCCAGCAGCTTCAGTAGGGGGTCGTACTTC
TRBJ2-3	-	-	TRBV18	CASSPSFTDTQYF	TGTGCCAGCTCACCGTCCTTCACAGATACGCAGTATTTT
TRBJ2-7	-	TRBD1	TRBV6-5	CASSPQGPSSYEQYF	TGTGCCAGCAGCCCACAGGGGCCGTCCTCCTACGAGCAGTACTTC
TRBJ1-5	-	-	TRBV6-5	CASSLPGGNQPQHF	TGTGCCAGCAGCTTACCCGGGGGGAATCAGCCCCAGCATTTT
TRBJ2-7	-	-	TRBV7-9	CASSLNTGRPYEQYF	TGTGCCAGCAGCTTAAACACAGGGCGCCCATACGAGCAGTACTTC
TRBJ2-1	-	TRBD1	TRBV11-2	CASSSPRTGYNEQFF	TGTGCCAGCAGCTCACCTCGGACAGGGTACAATGAGCAGTTCTTC
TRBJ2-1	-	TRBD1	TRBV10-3	CAISVSTDSGGEQFF	TGTGCCATCAGTGTATCGACCGACTCAGGGGGTGAGCAGTTCTTC
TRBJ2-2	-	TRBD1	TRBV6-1	CASSEMGTGGYTGELFF	TGTGCCAGCAGTGAAATGGGTACAGGGGGCTACACCGGGGAGCTGTTTTTT
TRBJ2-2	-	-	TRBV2	CASRAGTTNTGELFF	TGTGCCAGCAGAGCAGGGACAACGAACACCGGGGAGCTGTTTTTT
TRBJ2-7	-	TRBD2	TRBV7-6	CASSATGLAGGLDEQYF	TGTGCCAGCAGCGCCACGGGACTAGCGGGAGGGTTGGACGAGCAGTACTTC
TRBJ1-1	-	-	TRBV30	CAWNRLLNTEAFF	TGTGCCTGGAATAGACTGCTTAACACTGAAGCTTTCTTT
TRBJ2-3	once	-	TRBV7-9	CASSLIATDTQYF	TGTGCCAGCAGCTTAATAGCGACAGATACGCAGTATTTT